The 24 T cell receptor beta chains listed next were all sequenced from one sample in a study of blood T cell repertoires in COVID-19. The protocol was immunoSEQ multiplex PCR, while the TCRdb copy is restricted to in-frame clones and leaves out a portion. The sample yields under 100,000 clones, around 90% seen once. The sequencing sample was made of peripheral blood. These receptors came from a man between 35 and 55 years old with acute or convalescent COVID-19.

The chain combines TRBV19 with TRBJ1-1, with D possibly matching TRBD1 (6 bases). V lost 5 bases and J 1 base, leaving 11 bases between the germline ends. CDR1 and CDR2 (germline): LNHDA, SQIVND (reference sequence). CDR3 size: 14 residues. CDR3 region: CASSHTGQNTEAFF. In nucleotides, the CDR3 is TGTGCCAGTAGTCATACGGGACAGAACACTGAAGCTTTCTTT.

This sequence joins TRBV6-6 and TRBJ2-2; the D is unclear. CDR3 length: 15 residues. Germline lookup yields CDR1 MNHNY and CDR2 SVGAGI (reference sequence). V dropped 2 bases and J dropped 1 base, with 8 bases sitting between them. CDR3 in amino acids: CASSYDIRNTGELFF. The CDR3 nucleotides are TGTGCCAGCAGTTACGACATTAGGAACACCGGGGAGCTGTTTTTT.

V gene TRBV7-2 combines with J gene TRBJ2-7; TRBD1 matches 8 bases. Unmatched junction bases numbered 12, after V lost 2 bases and J lost 3 bases. The CDR3 loop spans 17 amino acids. Germline-derived CDR1 and CDR2 are SGHTA and FQGNSA. DNA of the CDR3: TGTGCCAGCAGCTTAAAGCAGCAGGGGGCATTCGTCTACGAGCAGTACTTC. It codes for CASSLKQQGAFVYEQYF. Variable domain in full (rest from reference TRBV7-2 and TRBJ2-7): GAGVSQSPSNKVTEKGKDVELRCDPISGHTALYWYRQSLGQGLEFLIYFQGNSAPDKSGLPSDRFSAERTGGSVSTLTIQRTQQEDSAVYLCASSLKQQGAFVYEQYFGPGTRLTVT.

The CDR3: CASSRRFRGVTEAFF. CDR3 nucleotides: TGTGCCAGCAGCCGAAGATTCAGGGGGGTGACTGAAGCTTTCTTT. The genes are TRBV6-2 or TRBV6-3 and TRBJ1-1, with 7 bases lining up with TRBD1. The germline CDR1 and CDR2 sequences are MNHEY and SVGEGT. V was pared by 6 bases and J by 5 bases, with 12 bases of the junction left unmatched. The CDR3 contains 15 residues.

Details on this clone: The junction departs from the called germline gene at one end, perhaps through a read error. J is TRBJ1-5 and V is TRBV30; weak D call: TRBD1 (5 bases). This CDR3 region has 12 residues. Germline V lookup: CDR1 GTSNPN, CDR2 SVGIG (reference sequence). The DNA for the CDR3 is TGTGCCTGGAGTGTACAGGATCAGCCCCGGCATTTT. Translated, it gives CAWSVQDQPRHF. Looking up the rest from reference TRBV30 and TRBJ1-5 gives the full variable domain: SQTIHQWPATLVQPVGSPLSLECTVEGTSNPNLYWYRQAAGRGLQLLFYSVGIGQISSEVPQNLSASRPQDRQFILSSKKLLLSDSGFYLCAWSVQDQPRHFGDGTRLSIL.

This clone was seen more than once but under ten times. This sequence joins TRBV5-4 and TRBJ2-7, with a weak D call TRBD1 (6 bases). This CDR3 has 13 residues. Trimming shortened V by 5 bases and J by 0 bases, and 9 bases separated the two germline ends. Looked up from germline, CDR1 is SGHNT and CDR2 is YYREEE (reference sequence). CDR3 bases: TGTGCCAGCAGTACAGGGTTCTCCTACGAGCAGTACTTC. Encoded protein: CASSTGFSYEQYF.

The chain links TRBV25-1 to TRBJ2-1; D ambiguous. The CDR3 covers 12 residues. CDR1 is MGHDK, CDR2 SYGVNS, per germline. The V and J ends lost 1 base and 10 bases respectively, with 8 bases between them. CDR3 sequence: CASSEFFGEQFF. CDR3 nucleotide sequence: TGTGCCAGCAGTGAATTTTTCGGGGAGCAGTTCTTC.

This chain links TRBV19 with TRBJ2-2, with D tentatively TRBD1 (5 bases). The V end was cut by 6 bases, the J end by 4 bases, with 21 bases between. The CDR3 extends over 17 amino acids. From germline, CDR1 is LNHDA and CDR2 SQIVND (reference sequence). This CDR3 reads CASRPKGMSSGTGELFF. Written as DNA, the CDR3 is TGTGCCAGTAGACCTAAGGGGATGTCGTCGGGCACCGGGGAGCTGTTTTTT.

The chain employs TRBV29-1 and TRBJ1-2, with 7 bases fitting TRBD1. This CDR3 region has 14 residues. Germline V CDR1 and CDR2: SQVTM, ANQGSEA. V lost 6 bases and J lost 3; bases outside the gene matches: 10. CDR3 nucleotides: TGCAGCGTCGGTCGAGGGGACAGAGACTATGGCTACACCTTC. Encoded protein: CSVGRGDRDYGYTF.

This clone appeared a single time. This sequence joins TRBV2 and TRBJ1-2; TRBD1 might be the D (5 bases). The CDR3 is 14 residues long. Trimming pared 7 bases from V and 2 bases from J, leaving 14 bases between. Germline assignment: CDR1 SNHLY and CDR2 FYNNEI. Here the CDR3 DNA reads TGTGCCAGCACGACAGTTGCCTGGAACTATGGCTACACCTTC. Its protein is CASTTVAWNYGYTF.

The chain recombines TRBV15 with TRBJ1-5; 9 positions match TRBD1. Germline lookup yields CDR1 LNHNV and CDR2 YYDKDF (reference sequence). The CDR3 loop spans 17 amino acids. After removal of 1 base from V and 5 bases from J, the junction contained 9 bases not matched to a gene. The CDR3 loop reads CATSRARGQGRDQPQHF. The CDR3 nucleotides read TGTGCCACCAGCAGAGCCCGTGGACAGGGGAGGGATCAGCCCCAGCATTTT.

The gene calls are TRBV27 and TRBJ2-7; D perhaps matches TRBD2 (7 bases). Trimming shortened V by 0 bases and J by 3 bases, and 12 bases separated the two germline ends. Germline values: CDR1 MNHEY, CDR2 SMNVEV (reference sequence). The CDR3 length is 15 residues. Here the CDR3 reads CASSLSGGARYEQYF. The DNA of the CDR3 is TGTGCCAGCAGTTTATCAGGGGGGGCCCGCTACGAGCAGTACTTC.

V usage is TRBV10-1 and J usage is TRBJ1-1; D not resolved. Germline CDR1 WNHNN, CDR2 SYGVQD (reference sequence). The germline V and J ends were trimmed by 4 bases and 1 base, with 10 bases remaining between them. The length of the CDR3 is 14 residues. The CDR3 sequence: CASSAQAGNTEAFF. CDR3 in DNA: TGCGCCAGCAGTGCCCAGGCGGGGAACACTGAAGCTTTCTTT.

The chain has TRBV5-5 and TRBJ1-1; TRBD1 agrees at 7 bases. The V segment lost 2 bases and the J segment 7 bases; nucleotides outside the gene matches: 8. The CDR3 extends over 14 amino acids. Germline CDR1 is SGHKS and CDR2 is YYEKEE (reference sequence). Here the CDR3 reads CASSLTGDYGEAFF. Here the CDR3 DNA reads TGTGCCAGCAGCTTAACAGGGGATTACGGTGAAGCTTTCTTT.

V is TRBV11-3 and J is TRBJ2-1, with 12 nucleotides matching TRBD2. Germline V gives CDR1 SGHNT, CDR2 YENEEA. After removal of 4 bases from V and 5 bases from J, the junction contained 9 bases not matched to a gene. The CDR3 is 17 amino acids. The CDR3 loop reads CASSYGLAGQSNNEQFF. Here the CDR3 DNA reads TGTGCCAGCAGCTACGGACTAGCGGGGCAGAGTAACAATGAGCAGTTCTTC.

This chain links TRBV14 with TRBJ1-1; no clear D gene. The V and J ends lost 2 bases and 1 base respectively, with 5 bases between them. The CDR3 extends over 13 amino acids. Germline V CDR1 and CDR2: SGHDN, FVKESK. CDR3 sequence (DNA): TGTGCCAGCAGCCAAAACAGGAACACTGAAGCTTTCTTT. It codes for CASSQNRNTEAFF.

In its sample, this clone was seen a few times. The V call is TRBV18, the J call TRBJ1-1, with TRBD1 matching over 9 bases. The V gene end was trimmed by 6 bases and the J gene end by 1 base; junction bases not matched to a gene: 9. CDR3 length equals 16 residues. Germline-derived CDR1 and CDR2 are KGHSH and LQKENI. Here the CDR3 reads CASSPGQGRGNTEAFF. The DNA for the CDR3 is TGTGCCAGCTCGCCGGGACAGGGACGTGGGAACACTGAAGCTTTCTTT.

J is TRBJ2-1 and V is TRBV7-9, with 10 nucleotides matching TRBD2. V trimming: 5 bases; J trimming: 6 bases; junction bases outside the gene matches: 7. The CDR3 runs 15 residues. Germline V gene lookup returns CDR1 SEHNR and CDR2 FQNEAQ (reference sequence). CDR3 loop: CASSPSGRGGNEQFF. The CDR3 DNA follows: TGTGCCAGCAGCCCCAGCGGGAGGGGTGGCAATGAGCAGTTCTTC. The whole variable domain, remainder taken from reference TRBV7-9 and TRBJ2-1, is DTGVSQNPRHKITKRGQNVTFRCDPISEHNRLYWYRQTLGQGPEFLTYFQNEAQLEKSRLLSDRFSAERPKGSFSTLEIQRTEQGDSAMYLCASSPSGRGGNEQFFGPGTRLTVL.

J is TRBJ2-1 and V is TRBV18; 10 bases align to TRBD2. Losses at the gene ends were 5 bases for V and 5 bases for J; bases not matched to a gene: 9. Germline values: CDR1 KGHSH, CDR2 LQKENI. The CDR3 has 16 residues. For the CDR3, the DNA is TGTGCCAGCTCAAACCTAGCGGGAGAATTTAACAATGAGCAGTTCTTC. It specifies CASSNLAGEFNNEQFF.

The CDR3 sequence: CATSPGYGTGKTGELFF. In nucleotides, the CDR3 is TGTGCCACCAGCCCCGGCTACGGGACAGGGAAAACCGGGGAGCTGTTTTTT. V is TRBV15 and J is TRBJ2-2; 9 positions agree with TRBD1. The germline V gene encodes CDR1 LNHNV and CDR2 YYDKDF (reference sequence). The CDR3 contains 17 residues. V shed 5 bases and J 5 bases; nucleotides not matched to a gene: 12. Combining the CDR3 with reference TRBV15 and TRBJ2-2 gives the whole variable domain DAMVIQNPRYQVTQFGKPVTLSCSQTLNHNVMYWYQQKSSQAPKLLFHYYDKDFNNEADTPDNFQSRRPNTSFCFLDIRSPGLGDTAMYLCATSPGYGTGKTGELFFGEGSRLTVL.

The CDR3 bases are TGTGCCAGCAGCAGACAGGGCAATCAGCCCCAGCATTTT. Residues: CASSRQGNQPQHF. The gene calls are TRBV6-6 and TRBJ1-5; a possible D gene is TRBD1 (6 bases). The CDR3 has 13 amino acids. The V end was cut by 6 bases, the J end by 2 bases, with 8 bases between. Germline V gene lookup returns CDR1 MNHNY and CDR2 SVGAGI (reference sequence).

The chain couples TRBV5-1 to TRBJ2-6; 11 nucleotides agree with TRBD2. The CDR3 spans 18 residues. Germline CDR1 SGHRS, CDR2 YFSETQ. The ends lost 1 base at V and 0 bases at J; junction bases unmatched: 3. In DNA, the CDR3 is TGCGCCAGCAGCTTGTCGACTAGCGGGAACTCTGGGGCCAACGTCCTGACTTTC. This translates into CASSLSTSGNSGANVLTF.

This chain joins TRBV12-1 and TRBJ2-7; the listed D gene, TRBD2, was not tested against the DNA. TRBV12-1 represents a pseudogene. This CDR3 is 13 amino acids long. This CDR3 reads CASLASSSYEQYF. The DNA of the CDR3 is TGTGCCAGCTTAGCTTCCAGCTCCTACGAGCAGTACTTC.

This sequence joins TRBV19 and TRBJ2-7; 7 bases match TRBD2. V trimming: 2 bases; J trimming: 2 bases; junction bases outside the gene matches: 3. Germline V gene sequence: CDR1 LNHDA, CDR2 SQIVND (reference sequence). The CDR3 covers 14 residues. The CDR3 DNA reads as TGTGCCAGTAGTATACGGGGGGATCCCTACGAGCAGTACTTC. As protein: CASSIRGDPYEQYF.